This record looks at one T cell receptor (beta chain) sequence and its context. The CDR3 has 14 amino acids. V shed 2 bases and J shed 5 bases, with 12 bases lying between them. Looked up from germline, CDR1 is MNHEY and CDR2 is SVGEGT. Measured with immunoSEQ multiplex PCR; TCRdb has only the in-frame clones, and not every one. The sample contains 40,000 to 60,000 clones, roughly 88% of which appear only once. The data were obtained in a study of blood T cell repertoires in COVID-19. The TCR sequence derives from a human donor in a cohort sampled during active COVID-19. The chain carries TRBV6-2 or TRBV6-3 and TRBJ1-1, with no clear D. Sequences were obtained from peripheral blood. CDR3 sequence (DNA): TGTGCCAGCAGTTACGCGGCGGGAGGGACTGAAGCTTTCTTT. The encoded protein is CASSYAAGGTEAFF.